The 32 T cell receptor beta chains below come from one sample, sequenced in a study of cytomegalovirus exposure and HLA in healthy donors. PCR involved 60 Vbeta and 13 Jbeta primers. TCRdb's copy holds only in-frame clones and misses some; the assay was immunoSEQ multiplex PCR. The table includes 170,000 or so clones, 70% to 90% detected once. Sequencing input: PBMCs. The receptors originated from a girl aged 5-17 years in good health and CMV-seropositive.

This rearrangement joins TRBV9 to TRBJ2-7, with no clear D. The CDR3 is 12 residues long. CDR1 and CDR2 from the germline V gene are SGDLS and YYNGEE. V shed 0 bases and J shed 3 bases, with 4 bases lying between them. Written as DNA, the CDR3 is TGTGCCAGCAGCGTAGGTAACTACGAGCAGTACTTC. Protein: CASSVGNYEQYF.

This rearrangement joins TRBV5-1 to TRBJ1-5; D perhaps matches TRBD1 (5 bases). The ends were cut back, 9 bases at V and 0 bases at J, with 22 bases in the middle. From germline, CDR1 is SGHRS and CDR2 YFSETQ. The CDR3 is 17 residues long. The CDR3 sequence: CATPGRGPIYSNQPQHF. CDR3 nucleotides: TGCGCCACCCCGGGGAGGGGTCCAATCTATAGCAATCAGCCCCAGCATTTT.

The J gene is TRBJ1-5, the V gene TRBV5-4; no definite D call. Trimming left V 4 bases short and J 3 bases short, with 8 bases between. The V gene's germline CDR1 is SGHNT and CDR2 YYREEE (reference sequence). This CDR3 is 13 amino acids long. This chain's CDR3 is CASSPDTNQPQHF. As DNA, the CDR3 is TGTGCCAGCAGCCCCGACACCAATCAGCCCCAGCATTTT.

The rearrangement joins TRBV9 to TRBJ2-1; 10 bases align to TRBD2. Germline CDR1 SGDLS, CDR2 YYNGEE. This CDR3 spans 14 amino acids. The J segment lost 5 bases and the V segment lost 3 bases, leaving 2 bases of the junction unmatched. The CDR3 sequence is CASSGTSGHNEQFF. CDR3 nucleotide sequence: TGTGCCAGCAGCGGGACTAGCGGCCACAATGAGCAGTTCTTC.

This rearrangement joins TRBV2 to TRBJ2-7; D may be TRBD2 (7 bases). Trimming removed 6 bases from V and 2 bases from J, with 14 bases in between. The CDR3 runs 14 residues. The germline V gene encodes CDR1 SNHLY and CDR2 FYNNEI. The CDR3 coding sequence is TGTGCCAGCAGGGGGGGGGAGGGGGCCTACGAGCAGTACTTC. Its translation is CASRGGEGAYEQYF.

The rearrangement links TRBV5-1 to TRBJ1-1, with a possible D match to TRBD1 (5 bases). Germline CDR1 and CDR2: SGHRS and YFSETQ. The length of the CDR3 is 13 residues. V dropped 5 bases and J dropped 4 bases, with 12 bases sitting between them. The CDR3 DNA follows: TGCGCCAGCAGTTCCGCAGGGCGCACTGAAGCTTTCTTT. It encodes CASSSAGRTEAFF. Combining the CDR3 with reference TRBV5-1 and TRBJ1-1 gives the whole variable domain KAGVTQTPRYLIKTRGQQVTLSCSPISGHRSVSWYQQTPGQGLQFLFEYFSETQRNKGNFPGRFSGRQFSNSRSEMNVSTLELGDSALYLCASSSAGRTEAFFGQGTRLTVV.

The chain uses TRBV5-8 and TRBJ2-7; D is perhaps TRBD1 (6 bases). This CDR3 region has 14 residues. The V and J ends lost 6 bases and 1 base respectively, with 14 bases between them. The V gene's germline CDR1 is SGHTS and CDR2 YDEGEE. The CDR3 DNA is TGTGCCAGCATCCATAACAGGGCTTCCTACGAGCAGTACTTC. Its protein product is CASIHNRASYEQYF.

The J gene is TRBJ1-2, the V gene TRBV6-1; 8 bases fit TRBD1. This CDR3 region has 12 residues. Trimming took 7 bases from V and 12 from J; bases not matched to a gene: 10. The germline gives CDR1 MNHNS, CDR2 SASEGT. This CDR3 is CASTMTGARHTF. The CDR3 DNA reads as TGTGCCAGCACAATGACAGGGGCAAGGCACACCTTC.

The chain employs TRBV27 and TRBJ1-5; D is undetermined. This CDR3 has 14 residues. V lost 2 bases and J 3 bases, leaving 8 bases between the germline ends. Germline V gene lookup returns CDR1 MNHEY and CDR2 SMNVEV (reference sequence). CDR3 residues: CASSLSRNNQPQHF. For the CDR3, the DNA is TGTGCCAGCAGTTTAAGCCGCAACAATCAGCCCCAGCATTTT.

The rearrangement links TRBV7-8 to TRBJ2-3; TRBD2 agrees at 8 bases. The CDR3 spans 16 residues. Trimming took 5 bases from V and 2 from J; bases not matched to a gene: 9. The germline gives CDR1 SGHVS, CDR2 FQNEAQ. The CDR3 region has the DNA TGTGCCAGCAGCAATAGGGCGGGGGGAAACACAGATACGCAGTATTTT. Translation: CASSNRAGGNTDTQYF. The whole variable domain, remainder taken from reference TRBV7-8 and TRBJ2-3, is GAGVSQSPRYKVAKRGQDVALRCDPISGHVSLFWYQQALGQGPEFLTYFQNEAQLDKSGLPSDRFFAERPEGSVSTLKIQRTQQEDSAVYLCASSNRAGGNTDTQYFGPGTRLTVL.

This chain uses TRBV5-1 with TRBJ2-7; 7 positions agree with TRBD1. The length of the CDR3 is 15 residues. V lost 3 bases and J lost 2; bases outside the gene matches: 8. Germline loops: CDR1 SGHRS, CDR2 YFSETQ. For the CDR3, the DNA is TGCGCCAGCAGCTGGTGGACAGGAGGAGCCTACGAGCAGTACTTC. Translation gives CASSWWTGGAYEQYF.

The J gene is TRBJ2-7, the V gene TRBV4-1; D unclear. The CDR3 totals 14 residues. V was pared by 1 base and J by 0 bases, with 7 bases between. Germline loops: CDR1 MGHRA, CDR2 YSYEKL. CDR3 region: CASSQGPGSYEQYF. The CDR3 coding sequence is TGCGCCAGCAGCCAAGGGCCTGGCTCCTACGAGCAGTACTTC.

CDR3 nucleotides: TGTGCCAGCAGCCAAGGGGGATCCATGAACACTGAAGCTTTCTTT. This gives the protein CASSQGGSMNTEAFF. This chain connects TRBV7-3 to TRBJ1-1; a possible D gene is TRBD1 (6 bases). The ends were cut back, 5 bases at V and 0 bases at J, with 13 bases in the middle. The CDR3 is 15 residues long. From germline, CDR1 is SGHTA and CDR2 FQGTGA.

The V call is TRBV4-1, the J call TRBJ1-2; D is uncertain. The V end was cut by 5 bases, the J end by 2 bases, with 12 bases between. The CDR3 totals 14 residues. Per the germline V gene, CDR1 is MGHRA and CDR2 is YSYEKL. The CDR3 region has the DNA TGCGCCAGCAGCTCCATGCCCAGAAACTATGGCTACACCTTC. Amino acids: CASSSMPRNYGYTF.

This chain uses TRBV7-2 with TRBJ1-2, with 9 bases that match TRBD1. The J segment lost 4 bases and the V segment lost 5 bases, leaving 11 bases of the junction unmatched. The germline V gene encodes CDR1 SGHTA and CDR2 FQGNSA. CDR3 length equals 16 residues. CDR3 loop: CASSLTERQGVYGYTF. DNA for the CDR3: TGTGCCAGCAGCCTCACCGAAAGACAGGGGGTCTATGGCTACACCTTC.

This chain uses TRBV7-9 with TRBJ1-1; 7 nucleotides line up with TRBD1. The length of the CDR3 is 14 residues. V lost 4 bases and J lost 2; bases outside the gene matches: 4. Germline V CDR1 and CDR2: SEHNR, FQNEAQ (reference sequence). The CDR3 is CASSWGQINTEAFF. In DNA form, the CDR3 reads TGTGCCAGCAGCTGGGGACAGATCAACACTGAAGCTTTCTTT. Full variable domain (missing parts from reference TRBV7-9 and TRBJ1-1): DTGVSQNPRHKITKRGQNVTFRCDPISEHNRLYWYRQTLGQGPEFLTYFQNEAQLEKSRLLSDRFSAERPKGSFSTLEIQRTEQGDSAMYLCASSWGQINTEAFFGQGTRLTVV.

V and J are TRBV27 and TRBJ1-1; D remains unclear. This CDR3 has 13 amino acids. The germline V gene has CDR1 MNHEY and CDR2 SMNVEV (reference sequence). Trimming took 4 bases from V and 1 from J, leaving 7 bases between them. Here the CDR3 reads CASSSLPNTEAFF. CDR3 DNA sequence: TGTGCCAGCAGTTCCCTCCCGAACACTGAAGCTTTCTTT.

The chain combines TRBV5-1 with TRBJ1-1; D gene unclear. Deletions cut 4 bases from V and 0 bases from J, with 10 bases between. Per germline, CDR1 SGHRS and CDR2 YFSETQ. The CDR3 runs 14 residues. CDR3 region: CASSMGVMNTEAFF. The CDR3 region has the DNA TGCGCCAGCAGCATGGGAGTGATGAACACTGAAGCTTTCTTT.

The chain uses TRBV5-6 and TRBJ2-7; possibly TRBD2 for D (6 bases). CDR1 SGHDT and CDR2 YYEEEE come from the germline V gene. V was clipped by 4 bases and J by 5 bases, with 22 bases between them. This CDR3 has 16 amino acids. CDR3 nucleotides: TGTGCCAGCAGCCCCTCTCGGGGAGGTGTTTGGAACGAGCAGTACTTC. It specifies CASSPSRGGVWNEQYF.

The V call is TRBV6-1, the J call TRBJ1-4; no firm D call. CDR1 MNHNS and CDR2 SASEGT come from the germline V gene. The CDR3 sequence is 13 residues long. Trimming removed 4 bases from V and 6 bases from J, with 9 bases in between. The CDR3 protein is CASSGRRDEKLFF. CDR3 coding DNA: TGTGCCAGCAGTGGGCGACGGGATGAAAAACTGTTTTTT.

The chain links TRBV10-3 to TRBJ2-7; 7 nucleotides align to TRBD1. This CDR3 spans 14 amino acids. The V and J ends lost 5 bases and 0 bases, in that order; junction bases with no gene match: 4. Germline V lookup: CDR1 ENHRY, CDR2 SYGVKD. Here the CDR3 DNA reads TGTGCCATCAGTCAAGACAGGGCCTCCTACGAGCAGTACTTC. It specifies CAISQDRASYEQYF.

The V gene is TRBV19, the J gene TRBJ1-1, with 8 bases fitting TRBD1. The germline V gene has CDR1 LNHDA and CDR2 SQIVND (reference sequence). CDR3 length: 13 residues. Trimming removed 7 bases from V and 4 bases from J; junction bases left unmatched: 5. The CDR3 sequence is CASTTGGSTEAFF. CDR3 in DNA: TGTGCCAGTACAACAGGGGGAAGCACTGAAGCTTTCTTT.

V usage is TRBV7-2 and J usage is TRBJ1-1; 7 bases line up with TRBD1. J was trimmed by 4 bases and V by 7 bases; bases with no gene match: 12. The CDR3 totals 15 residues. The V gene's germline CDR1 is SGHTA and CDR2 FQGNSA. For the CDR3, the DNA is TGTGCCAGCACCCTAGGGGCCTCAGGGGGCACTGAAGCTTTCTTT. Translating it yields CASTLGASGGTEAFF.

This chain connects TRBV6-6 to TRBJ1-2; D is unclear. Trimming cost V 5 bases and J 8 bases, with 12 bases left between them. This CDR3 comprises 12 residues. Germline lookup yields CDR1 MNHNY and CDR2 SVGAGI (reference sequence). The CDR3 DNA reads as TGTGCCAGCAGTCGACGGAGGGAGGGCTACACCTTC. Translating gives CASSRRREGYTF.

The V and J genes are TRBV2 and TRBJ1-4; 7 positions match TRBD1. Looked up from germline, CDR1 is SNHLY and CDR2 is FYNNEI. This CDR3 region has 13 residues. Unmatched junction bases numbered 3, after V lost 6 bases and J lost 5 bases. Here the CDR3 reads CASSRGMNEKLFF. The CDR3 DNA follows: TGTGCCAGCAGCAGGGGGATGAATGAAAAACTGTTTTTT. Looking up the rest from reference TRBV2 and TRBJ1-4 gives the full variable domain: EPEVTQTPSHQVTQMGQEVILRCVPISNHLYFYWYRQILGQKVEFLVSFYNNEISEKSEIFDDQFSVERPDGSNFTLKIRSTKLEDSAMYFCASSRGMNEKLFFGSGTQLSVL.

The V and J genes are TRBV5-1 and TRBJ2-1; TRBD1 is a possible D gene (5 bases). This CDR3 has 13 amino acids. V was cut by 2 bases and J by 9 bases, with 12 bases left in between. Per the germline V gene, CDR1 is SGHRS and CDR2 is YFSETQ. The CDR3 region has the DNA TGCGCCAGCAGCTTTCAGGGCGTGGGTGAGCAGTTCTTC. Its translation: CASSFQGVGEQFF.

V and J are TRBV19 and TRBJ1-2, with D possibly matching TRBD1 (5 bases). Germline V CDR1 and CDR2: LNHDA, SQIVND (reference sequence). The V and J ends lost 5 bases and 0 bases respectively, with 13 bases between them. The CDR3 spans 15 residues. In DNA form, the CDR3 reads TGTGCCAGTAGTCCGACAGAATACACTAACTATGGCTACACCTTC. It yields the protein CASSPTEYTNYGYTF.

The chain combines TRBV29-1 with TRBJ2-7, with 8 bases matching TRBD1. Per germline, CDR1 SQVTM and CDR2 ANQGSEA. This CDR3 has 13 residues. V lost 6 bases and J lost 0; bases outside the gene matches: 4. The CDR3 is CSVGQGNSYEQYF. In nucleotides, the CDR3 is TGCAGCGTCGGACAGGGCAACTCCTACGAGCAGTACTTC.

This rearrangement joins TRBV5-1 to TRBJ1-1, with TRBD1 identical over 7 bases. This CDR3 contains 16 residues. J was trimmed by 0 bases and V by 0 bases; bases with no gene match: 5. Germline CDR1 SGHRS, CDR2 YFSETQ. CDR3 DNA: TGCGCCAGCAGCTTGGAAATCACAGGGGTGAACACTGAAGCTTTCTTT. Residues: CASSLEITGVNTEAFF.

The chain joins TRBV5-1 to TRBJ2-1; perhaps TRBD1 as D (5 bases). This CDR3 is 15 amino acids long. The germline V gene has CDR1 SGHRS and CDR2 YFSETQ. V lost 0 bases and J 6 bases, leaving 13 bases between the germline ends. The CDR3 here is CASSLAKGWVNEQFF. CDR3 nucleotides: TGCGCCAGCAGCTTGGCCAAGGGGTGGGTCAATGAGCAGTTCTTC.

The CDR3 bases are TGTGCCAGCAGTACGACAGGGGGCCGGAATAATTCACCCCTCCACTTT. This encodes CASSTTGGRNNSPLHF. The V and J genes are TRBV6-6 and TRBJ1-6, with 10 nucleotides matching TRBD1. The V segment lost 5 bases and the J segment 5 bases; nucleotides outside the gene matches: 6. Germline V gene lookup returns CDR1 MNHNY and CDR2 SVGAGI (reference sequence). The CDR3 runs 16 residues.

This chain links TRBV2 with TRBJ1-1; D unresolved. In germline, CDR1 is SNHLY, CDR2 FYNNEI. The CDR3 is 13 amino acids. V lost 5 bases, J lost 1 base, and 8 bases lay in between. CDR3 nucleotides: TGTGCCAGCAGTATCGAGCAGAACACTGAAGCTTTCTTT. Residues: CASSIEQNTEAFF.